The 25 T cell receptor beta chains in this list originate from one sample, sequenced in a study of cytomegalovirus exposure and HLA in healthy donors. Both 60 Vbeta primers and 13 Jbeta primers went into the PCR. Assay used: immunoSEQ multiplex PCR; TCRdb lists only in-frame clones, some missing. The sample records 130,000 or so clones, 78% being singletons. Input material: PBMCs. Receptors were obtained from a young woman in good health and CMV-seronegative.

The chain couples TRBV9 to TRBJ2-1; TRBD2 matches at 14 bases. Germline trimming cut 3 bases from V and 7 bases from J; bases unmatched to any gene: 0. The CDR3 extends over 14 amino acids. Germline assignment: CDR1 SGDLS and CDR2 YYNGEE. CDR3 nucleotide sequence: TGTGCCAGCAGCGGGACTAGCGGGAGGAATGAGCAGTTCTTC. Its translation: CASSGTSGRNEQFF.

A single count supports this clone. This chain joins TRBV2 and TRBJ1-3; D may be TRBD1 (5 bases). The germline V gene has CDR1 SNHLY and CDR2 FYNNEI. V was trimmed by 4 bases and J by 0 bases, leaving 13 bases between them. The CDR3 contains 16 residues. CDR3 DNA sequence: TGTGCCAGCAGTGCCCCAGGGAGGGTCTCTGGAAACACCATATATTTT. This gives the protein CASSAPGRVSGNTIYF.

The chain couples TRBV5-1 to TRBJ2-5; perhaps TRBD2 as D (6 bases). The CDR3 contains 14 residues. V was shortened by 0 bases and J by 4 bases, with 10 bases between the two germline ends. Germline loops: CDR1 SGHRS, CDR2 YFSETQ. CDR3 DNA sequence: TGCGCCAGCAGCTTGGCGGGAGCCCCAGAGACCCAGTACTTC. This gives the protein CASSLAGAPETQYF.

The sample holds one count of this clone. J is TRBJ2-7 and V is TRBV7-7; D possibly corresponds to TRBD2 (5 bases). The CDR3 extends over 13 amino acids. Germline CDR1 is SSHAT and CDR2 is FNYEAQ (reference sequence). Trimming pared 1 base from V and 6 bases from J, leaving 10 bases between. The CDR3 DNA reads as TGTGCCAGCAGCTTAGACCTAGCCTCCGAGCAGTACTTC. This translates into CASSLDLASEQYF.

This clone was counted a single time. A junction end diverges from the germline sequence, so it may reflect a read error. The chain recombines TRBV5-1 with TRBJ1-5; perhaps TRBD1 as D (5 bases). The CDR3 contains 13 residues. CDR1 and CDR2 from the germline V gene are SGHRS and YFSETQ. The CDR3 DNA is TGCGCCAGCAGCCAGGCAGGGAATCAACCCCAGCATTTT. Residues: CASSQAGNQPQHF.

V is TRBV13 and J is TRBJ1-1; D gene uncertain. The germline gives CDR1 PRHDT, CDR2 FYEKMQ (reference sequence). The V and J ends lost 5 bases and 0 bases respectively, with 10 bases between them. This CDR3 has 14 amino acids. CDR3 DNA sequence: TGTGCCAGCAGCCTAGTCAAAATGAACACTGAAGCTTTCTTT. Translation: CASSLVKMNTEAFF.

V and J are TRBV4-1 and TRBJ2-3; D possibly corresponds to TRBD2 (6 bases). The germline CDR1 and CDR2 sequences are MGHRA and YSYEKL. Trimming took 3 bases from V and 5 from J, leaving 9 bases between them. The CDR3 is 13 amino acids. CDR3 sequence: CASSQGREDTQYF. For the CDR3, the DNA is TGCGCCAGCAGCCAGGGGCGGGAAGATACGCAGTATTTT.

This chain connects TRBV13 to TRBJ2-7; 13 bases are shared with TRBD2. The germline CDR1 and CDR2 sequences are PRHDT and FYEKMQ (reference sequence). The CDR3 is made up of 15 amino acids. J gave up 5 bases and V 4 bases, and 5 bases lay outside the gene matches. The CDR3 DNA sequence: TGTGCCAGCAGCTCGTACGGACTAGCGGGAGACGAGCAGTACTTC. As protein: CASSSYGLAGDEQYF.

The chain has TRBV19 and TRBJ1-2, with 10 bases fitting TRBD1. With 8 bases clipped from V and 2 bases from J, the junction kept 8 bases outside the gene matches. The germline V gene encodes CDR1 LNHDA and CDR2 SQIVND (reference sequence). This CDR3 spans 15 amino acids. The CDR3 reads CASLFSGQGNYGYTF. The DNA of the CDR3 is TGTGCCAGTCTCTTCTCGGGACAGGGGAACTATGGCTACACCTTC.

The chain is built from TRBV19 and TRBJ2-1; D is possibly TRBD2 (6 bases). Germline lookup yields CDR1 LNHDA and CDR2 SQIVND (reference sequence). Trimming removed 10 bases from V and 4 bases from J, with 20 bases in between. This CDR3 contains 15 residues. The CDR3 region has the DNA TGTGCCACTATACAGTCTGGGGCGGGGTACAATGAGCAGTTCTTC. Protein sequence: CATIQSGAGYNEQFF.

The CDR3 DNA sequence: TGCAGCGTTTTTACAGGGGCAGACAATGAGCAGTTCTTC. Translating it yields CSVFTGADNEQFF. The V and J genes are TRBV29-1 and TRBJ2-1; 7 bases map to TRBD1. Per germline, CDR1 SQVTM and CDR2 ANQGSEA. Losses at the gene ends were 5 bases for V and 5 bases for J; bases not matched to a gene: 6. This CDR3 contains 13 residues.

This sequence joins TRBV7-9 and TRBJ1-3; D is uncertain. The CDR3 runs to 14 residues. Trimming took 3 bases from V and 4 from J, leaving 10 bases between them. Germline CDR1 is SEHNR and CDR2 is FQNEAQ (reference sequence). Here the CDR3 reads CASSFTRLGNTIYF. CDR3 bases: TGTGCCAGCAGCTTTACGCGATTAGGAAACACCATATATTTT. The full variable domain, rest sourced from reference TRBV7-9 and TRBJ1-3, is DTGVSQNPRHKITKRGQNVTFRCDPISEHNRLYWYRQTLGQGPEFLTYFQNEAQLEKSRLLSDRFSAERPKGSFSTLEIQRTEQGDSAMYLCASSFTRLGNTIYFGEGSWLTVV.

This clone has more than one count but fewer than ten. The CDR3: CASSQLTGLYGYTF. The DNA for the CDR3 is TGTGCCAGTAGCCAACTGACAGGACTCTATGGCTACACCTTC. V is TRBV19 and J is TRBJ1-2; D is perhaps TRBD1 (6 bases). V lost 6 bases and J lost 4, with 15 bases in between. The germline CDR1 and CDR2 sequences are LNHDA and SQIVND (reference sequence). The CDR3 is 14 amino acids.

The chain links TRBV10-3 to TRBJ1-2; tentatively, D is TRBD1 (6 bases). The germline gives CDR1 ENHRY, CDR2 SYGVKD. Trimming left V 10 bases short and J 5 bases short, with 20 bases between. The CDR3 consists of 14 residues. CDR3 sequence (DNA): TGTGCCAACAACCCCAGCGGACAGCTATATGGCTACACCTTC. Residues: CANNPSGQLYGYTF.

The rearrangement uses TRBV12-5 and TRBJ2-1; 14 positions agree with TRBD2. The CDR3 length is 18 residues. V lost 0 bases to trimming and J lost 4 bases; unmatched junction nucleotides: 5. CDR1 is LGHNT and CDR2 is FRNRAP in the germline V gene. The DNA of the CDR3 is TGTGCTAGTGGTTTGGTAGGGACTAGCGGGAGTTATTACAATGAGCAGTTCTTC. Translated: CASGLVGTSGSYYNEQFF.

The V call is TRBV7-2, the J call TRBJ1-3; TRBD1 is a possible D gene (5 bases). The CDR3 runs to 17 residues. V shed 1 base and J shed 7 bases, with 20 bases lying between them. Germline V lookup: CDR1 SGHTA, CDR2 FQGNSA. The CDR3 region is CASSLVALGLKWNTIYF. CDR3 DNA sequence: TGTGCCAGCAGCTTAGTGGCTTTGGGACTTAAGTGGAACACCATATATTTT.

J is TRBJ2-2 and V is TRBV14; D ambiguous. With 1 base removed from V and 0 bases from J, the gap between germline ends came to 9 bases. CDR3 length: 16 amino acids. The germline gives CDR1 SGHDN, CDR2 FVKESK. The CDR3 spells CASSQVTYSNTGELFF. DNA of the CDR3: TGTGCCAGCAGCCAAGTTACGTACTCGAACACCGGGGAGCTGTTTTTT.

The DNA of the CDR3 is TGTGCCAGCAGCGTAGCTGAGGGGAGGCCGGGGGACAATGAGCAGTTCTTC. Protein: CASSVAEGRPGDNEQFF. The rearrangement joins TRBV9 to TRBJ2-1, with a weak D call TRBD2 (6 bases). V was clipped by 0 bases and J by 5 bases, with 18 bases between them. Germline V CDR1 and CDR2: SGDLS, YYNGEE. The CDR3 sequence is 17 residues long.

This chain connects TRBV5-1 to TRBJ2-4; 10 positions agree with TRBD1. Germline CDR1 and CDR2: SGHRS and YFSETQ. This CDR3 has 13 amino acids. The V and J ends lost 4 bases and 8 bases, in that order; junction bases with no gene match: 3. The DNA for the CDR3 is TGCGCCAGCAGCCAGGGGACAGGGGACATTCAGTACTTC. It is translated as CASSQGTGDIQYF. Based on the CDR3 plus reference TRBV5-1 and TRBJ2-4, the full variable domain is KAGVTQTPRYLIKTRGQQVTLSCSPISGHRSVSWYQQTPGQGLQFLFEYFSETQRNKGNFPGRFSGRQFSNSRSEMNVSTLELGDSALYLCASSQGTGDIQYFGAGTRLSVL.

The chain has TRBV5-1 and TRBJ2-1, with TRBD2 identical over 8 bases. Germline V CDR1 and CDR2: SGHRS, YFSETQ. The CDR3 has 15 residues. The V segment lost 4 bases and the J segment 5 bases; nucleotides outside the gene matches: 8. CDR3 DNA: TGCGCCAGCAGCATTAGCGGGATGAGTAACAATGAGCAGTTCTTC. It specifies CASSISGMSNNEQFF.

The chain combines TRBV11-2 with TRBJ1-1, with D perhaps TRBD1 (5 bases). There are 12 residues in the CDR3. From germline, CDR1 is SGHAT and CDR2 FQNNGV. The V and J ends lost 2 bases and 6 bases respectively, with 7 bases between them. The CDR3 loop is CASSLQGAEAFF. CDR3 DNA: TGTGCCAGCAGCTTACAAGGGGCTGAAGCTTTCTTT.

This chain joins TRBV18 and TRBJ2-2, with D perhaps matching TRBD2 (5 bases). The CDR3 contains 13 residues. Trimming pared 3 bases from V and 7 bases from J, leaving 9 bases between. CDR1 is KGHSH, CDR2 LQKENI, per germline. CDR3 coding DNA: TGTGCCAGCTCACCTCGAGGGAACGGGGAGCTGTTTTTT. Residues: CASSPRGNGELFF.

This clone was counted only a few times. The chain is built from TRBV4-1 and TRBJ1-2; 8 positions match TRBD1. V shed 4 bases, J shed 9 bases, and the junction held 10 bases outside the gene matches. Germline-derived CDR1 and CDR2 are MGHRA and YSYEKL. The CDR3 length is 14 residues. CDR3 sequence reads: CASSRLMTGESYTF. The CDR3 nucleotides read TGCGCCAGCAGCCGCTTAATGACAGGGGAGAGCTACACCTTC.

In this sample, this clone turned up a few times. This chain links TRBV18 with TRBJ1-1, with D possibly matching TRBD1 (6 bases). Germline assignment: CDR1 KGHSH and CDR2 LQKENI. The germline V and J ends were trimmed by 3 bases and 0 bases, with 11 bases remaining between them. The CDR3 covers 15 residues. CDR3 DNA: TGTGCCAGCTCACCCAACAGGGTTATGAACACTGAAGCTTTCTTT. It specifies CASSPNRVMNTEAFF.

The chain uses TRBV27 and TRBJ1-1; tentatively, D is TRBD1 (5 bases). V was trimmed by 3 bases and J by 0 bases, leaving 5 bases between them. Germline V lookup: CDR1 MNHEY, CDR2 SMNVEV (reference sequence). The CDR3 has 13 residues. CDR3 loop: CASSLTVNTEAFF. In DNA form, the CDR3 reads TGTGCCAGCAGTTTGACAGTGAACACTGAAGCTTTCTTT.